This T cell receptor (beta chain) comes out of a study of identical twins. The CDR3 contains 18 residues. V lost 6 bases, J lost 1 base, and 14 bases stayed unmatched. Germline V gene data show CDR1 as MNHEY and CDR2 as SVGEGT. TCRdb independently ran MiXCR on the 5' RACE reads; one entry per CDR3 protein. This sample has 210,000 or so distinct CDR3 sequences, with approximately 8.3% found just once. These records were also assigned to another study, of yellow fever vaccine responses in identical twins.

The V and J genes are TRBV6-2 or TRBV6-3 and TRBJ2-3, with 9 bases identical to TRBD2. The sequenced sample was memory (CD45RO+) T cells sorted from blood. The clonotype comes from a woman aged 18-29 years in good health. The CDR3 DNA reads TGTGCCAGCAGACACTCCCCCTTTAGCGGGAGAGGCACAGATACGCAGTATTTT. Protein product: CASRHSPFSGRGTDTQYF.